The next 27 T cell receptor beta chains were all read from a single sample in a study of regulatory T cells after allogeneic stem cell transplantation. SMARTer RACE cDNA synthesis from RNA preceded amplification of the TCR beta CDR3 region. TCRdb reprocessed the 5' RACE reads with MiXCR, giving one entry per CDR3 protein. This table holds thousands of distinct CDR3 sequences, about 96% found once. The sequenced sample was sorted CD4+ T cells from blood (whether regulatory or conventional is not recorded), obtained 30 days after allogeneic stem cell transplant. These receptors were taken from a human patient who had an allogeneic stem cell transplant, so the T cells may come from the graft donor.

The chain is built from TRBV6-5 and TRBJ2-7; D is ambiguous. V lost 6 bases to trimming and J lost 9 bases, with 21 bases between them. CDR3 length: 14 residues. CDR1 and CDR2 (germline): MNHEY, SVGAGI. CDR3 protein: CASRRPDGHDTQYF. For the CDR3, the DNA is TGTGCCAGCAGGCGGCCGGACGGCCACGACACGCAGTACTTC.

Details on this clonotype: At one of its ends the junction is not consistent with the germline gene, which may arise from a read error. The chain links TRBV5-4 to TRBJ2-5, with 10 positions matching TRBD1. The CDR3 is made up of 15 amino acids. Germline V gene sequence: CDR1 SGHNT, CDR2 YYREEE (reference sequence). CDR3 protein: CASSVKGQGKETPFF. The CDR3 region has the DNA TGTGCCAGCAGTGTAAAGGGACAGGGGAAAGAGACCCCGTTCTTC.

This clonotype has just one count. Germline and junction disagree at one end, which may indicate a read error. The V and J genes are TRBV5-5 and TRBJ2-1; tentatively, D is TRBD2 (5 bases). The CDR3 is made up of 16 amino acids. Germline lookup yields CDR1 SGHKS and CDR2 YYEKEE (reference sequence). The CDR3 spells CARSLVARAPYNAQFF. In DNA, the CDR3 is TGTGCCCGCAGCTTGGTCGCGCGGGCCCCCTACAATGCCCAGTTCTTC.

The chain joins TRBV11-2 to TRBJ1-5, with 9 nucleotides matching TRBD1. J gave up 7 bases and V 0 bases, and 10 bases lay outside the gene matches. This CDR3 has 17 residues. Germline V gene data show CDR1 as SGHAT and CDR2 as FQNNGV. This CDR3 is CASSLDGRDRVWQPQHF. As DNA, the CDR3 is TGTGCCAGCAGCTTAGATGGACGGGACAGGGTATGGCAGCCCCAGCATTTT.

Of note for this clonotype: A read error may produce the germline difference seen at one junction end. This chain uses TRBV5-1 with TRBJ2-7, with 9 bases identical to TRBD2. The CDR3 consists of 15 residues. Germline V CDR1 and CDR2: SGHRS, YFSETQ. The CDR3 spells CGSSLLAGSMDEQYF. The CDR3 nucleotides are TGCGGCAGCAGCTTGCTAGCGGGATCCATGGACGAGCAGTATTTC. The whole variable domain, remainder taken from reference TRBV5-1 and TRBJ2-7, is KAGVTQTPRYLIKTRGQQVTLSCSPISGHRSVSWYQQTPGQGLQFLFEYFSETQRNKGNFPGRFSGRQFSNSRSEMNVSTLELGDSALYLCGSSLLAGSMDEQYFGPGTRLTVT.

Note on this clonotype: Relative to the germline gene, one junction end is altered; a read error may explain this. The chain links TRBV5-1 to TRBJ2-7, with 9 positions matching TRBD2. The CDR3 has 15 amino acids. Germline-derived CDR1 and CDR2 are SGHRS and YFSETQ. In DNA, the CDR3 is TGCGCCGGCAGCATGCTAGCGGGATCCAGGTGCGAGCAGTACTTC. Protein sequence: CAGSMLAGSRCEQYF.

Regarding this clonotype: Its ends do not fully match the called genes, so a read error is possible. The gene calls are TRBV2 and TRBJ2-2; 10 bases are a match to TRBD2. Germline CDR1 SNHLY, CDR2 FYNNEI. The length of the CDR3 is 16 residues. The DNA of the CDR3 is TGTGCCAGCAGTGGCGTACTAGCGGGGTTGGAAGGGGAGCCGTTCTTT. Residues: CASSGVLAGLEGEPFF.

This clonotype was seen only once. The final CDR3 position lacks the conserved phenylalanine or tryptophan, pointing to a likely read error. It is unclear where the CDR3 begins or ends on the DNA, so no DNA is shown, and the CDR3 is as TCRdb lists it. The V call is TRBV5-4, the J call TRBJ2-2. The CDR3 adds up to 15 amino acids, both ends counted. CDR1 is SGHNT and CDR2 is YYREEE in the germline V gene (reference sequence). This CDR3 is CASRFGSWKFGELLS.

This clonotype showed up just once. A read error may produce the germline difference seen at one junction end. The chain is built from TRBV20-1 and TRBJ2-2, with 8 bases identical to TRBD1. Germline-derived CDR1 and CDR2 are DFQATT and SNEGSKA (reference sequence). This CDR3 contains 18 residues. The CDR3 nucleotides read TGCAGTTCTAGAGTGGGCAGGGACGGGACAGGCGGAACCGGGGAGCTGTTTTTT. Its protein is CSSRVGRDGTGGTGELFF.

On this clonotype itself: Mismatch with germline at one junction end may stem from a read error. The chain joins TRBV5-1 to TRBJ2-3, with 7 positions matching TRBD2. The CDR3 extends over 14 amino acids. CDR1 and CDR2 (germline): SGHRS, YFSETQ. The CDR3, as DNA: TGTCCCAGCAGCTCTGGACTAGAGTTCGACACGCAGTATTTT. This sequence encodes CPSSSGLEFDTQYF.

This clonotype was seen once. This chain uses TRBV20-1 with TRBJ2-5; D possibly matches TRBD1 or TRBD2 (5 bases each). Germline V lookup: CDR1 DFQATT, CDR2 SNEGSKA (reference sequence). The CDR3 runs 14 residues. V was clipped by 3 bases and J by 4 bases, with 15 bases between them. CDR3 sequence reads: CSARVEGPPETQYF. The CDR3 nucleotides read TGCAGTGCTAGGGTCGAGGGGCCCCCAGAGACCCAGTACTTC.

This clonotype is termed large. This CDR3 reads CASSPSALGEQYF. In nucleotides, the CDR3 is TGTGCCAGCAGCCCTTCTGCCTTAGGCGAGCAGTACTTC. V usage is TRBV9 and J usage is TRBJ2-7; D gene unclear. V shed 4 bases and J shed 6 bases, with 14 bases lying between them. Germline assignment: CDR1 SGDLS and CDR2 YYNGEE. The CDR3 is 13 residues long. Full variable domain (outside the CDR3, taken from reference TRBV9 and TRBJ2-7): DSGVTQTPKHLITATGQRVTLRCSPRSGDLSVYWYQQSLDQGLQFLIQYYNGEERAKGNILERFSAQQFPDLHSELNLSSLELGDSALYFCASSPSALGEQYFGPGTRLTVT.

The V and J genes are TRBV20-1 and TRBJ2-3; 8 bases fit TRBD2. Germline lookup yields CDR1 DFQATT and CDR2 SNEGSKA (reference sequence). The CDR3 extends over 15 amino acids. The V and J ends lost 0 bases and 10 bases, in that order; junction bases with no gene match: 12. The CDR3 protein is CSARDRAGEAGAQYF. CDR3 nucleotides: TGCAGTGCTAGAGACAGAGCGGGAGAGGCAGGGGCGCAGTATTTT.

The chain joins TRBV29-1 to TRBJ2-1; D tentatively fits TRBD1 or TRBD2 (5 bases each). Deletions cut 6 bases from V and 0 bases from J, with 18 bases between. The CDR3 is made up of 16 amino acids. In germline, CDR1 is SQVTM, CDR2 ANQGSEA. The CDR3: CSVTPGIGASYNEQFF. CDR3 DNA sequence: TGCAGCGTGACCCCGGGGATAGGGGCCTCCTACAATGAGCAGTTCTTC.

Remarks on this clonotype: Relative to the germline gene, one junction end is altered; a read error may explain this. This chain connects TRBV29-1 to TRBJ2-1; the D gene is possibly TRBD2 (7 bases). CDR1 SQVTM and CDR2 ANQGSEA come from the germline V gene. This CDR3 contains 16 residues. The CDR3 here is CSVTPGTGGDYNERFF. The CDR3 DNA follows: TGCAGCGTGACCCCCGGGACGGGGGGCGACTACAATGAGCGGTTCTTC.

Concerning this clonotype itself: The junction departs from the called germline gene at one end, perhaps through a read error. V gene TRBV3-1 combines with J gene TRBJ2-5; TRBD2 is a possible D gene (6 bases). The CDR3 length is 13 residues. Germline values: CDR1 LGHDT, CDR2 YNNKEL (reference sequence). CDR3 nucleotide sequence: TGTACCAGCAGCTTGGGACTCCAAGAGGCACAGTACTTC. Translating it yields CTSSLGLQEAQYF.

To note about this clonotype: The junction differs from germline at one of its ends, possibly a read error. Here the CDR3 reads CASSRRGEDTGELFF. CDR3 sequence (DNA): TGTGCCAGCAGCCGACGGGGGGAAGACACCGGAGAGCTGTTTTTT. The chain has TRBV7-4 and TRBJ2-2, with 7 bases lining up with TRBD2. The CDR3 extends over 15 amino acids. The germline V gene has CDR1 SGHVT and CDR2 SQSDAQ. The complete variable domain, with remaining parts taken from reference TRBV7-4 and TRBJ2-2, reads GAGVSQSPRYKVAKRGRDVALRCDSISGHVTLYWYRQTLGQGSEVLTYSQSDAQRDKSGRPSGRFSAERPERSVSTLKIQRTEQGDSAVYLCASSRRGEDTGELFFGEGSRLTVL.

For this clonotype: The germline gene is not matched at one end of the junction; a read error may be the cause. V usage is TRBV11-2 and J usage is TRBJ2-7; a weak D match, TRBD2 (5 bases). CDR1 and CDR2 from the germline V gene are SGHAT and FQNNGV. The CDR3 extends over 15 amino acids. The CDR3 DNA follows: TGTACCAGCGGCTTACACGCAGTGGGTCCCTACGAGCAGTACTTC. Translating gives CTSGLHAVGPYEQYF.

To note about this clonotype: At one boundary the junction diverges from the germline segment, which might be a read error. The chain combines TRBV29-1 with TRBJ2-1, with TRBD1 identical over 8 bases. Germline lookup yields CDR1 SQVTM and CDR2 ANQGSEA. This CDR3 region has 16 residues. The chain's CDR3 is CARTPGSGGFHNEQLF. In nucleotides, the CDR3 is TGCGCCAGGACCCCCGGGTCAGGGGGCTTCCACAATGAGCAGCTCTTC.

A word on this clonotype: The germline gene is not matched at one end of the junction; a read error may be the cause. This chain joins TRBV11-2 and TRBJ2-7, with TRBD1 as a possible D gene (6 bases). Germline CDR1 and CDR2: SGHAT and FQNNGV. The CDR3 spans 15 residues. CDR3 sequence reads: CAGSIAPGAPYEQYF. The CDR3 DNA is TGCGCCGGCAGCATAGCCCCAGGGGCTCCCTACGAGCAGTACTTC.

Worth noting for this clonotype: A read error may produce the germline difference seen at one junction end. The chain joins TRBV3-1 to TRBJ2-1, with D unclear. The germline gives CDR1 LGHDT, CDR2 YNNKEL (reference sequence). The CDR3 length is 12 residues. The CDR3 nucleotides are TGCACCAGCAGCCAAGAGTACAAGGAGCAGTTCTTC. It yields the protein CTSSQEYKEQFF.

The J gene is TRBJ2-1, the V gene TRBV3-1; D might be TRBD2 (5 bases). Trimming cost V 5 bases and J 16 bases, with 18 bases left between them. Germline V gene data show CDR1 as LGHDT and CDR2 as YNNKEL (reference sequence). The CDR3 length is 12 residues. The chain's CDR3 is CASSEGYNKRFF. The CDR3 DNA reads as TGTGCCAGCAGCGAGGGTTACAATAAGCGTTTCTTC.

Concerning this clonotype itself: One junction end does not reproduce the germline sequence, and a read error may be involved. This chain joins TRBV29-1 and TRBJ2-1; D possibly matches TRBD1 or TRBD2 (6 bases each). Germline V gene sequence: CDR1 SQVTM, CDR2 ANQGSEA. This CDR3 region has 16 residues. The CDR3 sequence: CSVTPGTGGSYNELSF. Here the CDR3 DNA reads TGCAGCGTGACCCCCGGGACCGGGGGCTCCTACAATGAGCTGTCCTTC.

On this clonotype itself: The final CDR3 position lacks the conserved phenylalanine or tryptophan, pointing to a likely read error. The genes are TRBV20-1 and TRBJ1-1; no reliable D call. V dropped 6 bases and J dropped 11 bases, with 16 bases sitting between them. The length of the CDR3 is 11 residues. Germline V gene sequence: CDR1 DFQATT, CDR2 SNEGSKA (reference sequence). For the CDR3, the DNA is TGCAGTGCCAGCGGGCTGGGAGGCGCTTTCCTT. This sequence encodes CSASGLGGAFL.

This clonotype is classed as large. This chain uses TRBV5-5 with TRBJ2-1; TRBD2 might be the D (6 bases). The CDR3 covers 16 residues. Germline lookup yields CDR1 SGHKS and CDR2 YYEKEE (reference sequence). Trimming cost V 0 bases and J 2 bases, with 12 bases left between them. CDR3 nucleotide sequence: TGTGCCAGCAGCTTGGTCGCGCGGGGCCCCTACAATGAGCAGTTCTTC. It is translated as CASSLVARGPYNEQFF.

Remarks on this clonotype: One end of the junction is discordant with germline, which a read error may explain. The rearrangement joins TRBV20-1 to TRBJ2-5; D is uncertain. CDR1 DFQATT and CDR2 SNEGSKA come from the germline V gene (reference sequence). The CDR3 is 13 amino acids. CDR3 sequence: CSARLLRPEAQYF. In DNA form, the CDR3 reads TGCAGTGCTAGACTTCTGCGCCCAGAGGCCCAGTACTTC.

As concerns this clonotype: One end of the junction does not line up with germline, which may come from a read error. This chain connects TRBV5-5 to TRBJ2-1; D might be TRBD2 (6 bases). This CDR3 is 16 amino acids long. Germline V CDR1 and CDR2: SGHKS, YYEKEE (reference sequence). CDR3 coding DNA: TGTGCCAGCAGCTTGGTCGCGCGGGGCCCCTCCAATGAGCAGTTCTTT. Protein sequence: CASSLVARGPSNEQFF. The full variable domain, completed using reference TRBV5-5 and TRBJ2-1, is DAGVTQSPTHLIKTRGQQVTLRCSPISGHKSVSWYQQVLGQGPQFIFQYYEKEERGRGNFPDRFSARQFPNYSSELNVNALLLGDSALYLCASSLVARGPSNEQFFGPGTRLTVL.